Listed here are 11 T cell receptor beta chains from one sample, sequenced in a study of Ad26.COV2.S vaccination and SARS-CoV-2 variants. Using immunoSEQ multiplex PCR, the repertoire was profiled, and TCRdb retains in-frame clones only, with some absent. The table records about 280,000 clones, approximately 87% of them present only once. The treatment was: about 20 received Ad26.COV2.S at low or high dose, single or two shots; about 5 received placebo; per-sample allocation not given. Specimen acquisition occurred on day 63 following the initial vaccine or placebo injection. Sequencing used peripheral blood, obtained in a trial of Ad26.COV2.S vaccine versus placebo. These receptors all come from a person between 18 and 65 years old who received the Ad26.COV2.S COVID-19 vaccine or a placebo.

This rearrangement joins TRBV7-2 to TRBJ1-1; 9 bases are a match to TRBD1. Germline V gives CDR1 SGHTA, CDR2 FQGNSA. This CDR3 contains 18 residues. V shed 3 bases, J shed 0 bases, and the junction held 11 bases outside the gene matches. CDR3 region: CASSFRTGAGGLNTEAFF. Written as DNA, the CDR3 is TGTGCCAGCAGCTTCAGGACAGGGGCCGGTGGGCTGAACACTGAAGCTTTCTTT.

This clone was counted a few times. The V and J genes are TRBV18 and TRBJ1-5; perhaps TRBD1 as D (5 bases). CDR3 size: 15 residues. Germline V gene sequence: CDR1 KGHSH, CDR2 LQKENI. Trimming pared 6 bases from V and 3 bases from J, leaving 15 bases between. This CDR3 is CASSPGEGSNQPQHF. The CDR3 nucleotides are TGTGCCAGCTCCCCTGGGGAGGGGTCCAATCAGCCCCAGCATTTT.

This clone was counted a single time. The gene calls are TRBV6-2 or TRBV6-3 and TRBJ2-5; D is unresolved. Germline loops: CDR1 MNHEY, CDR2 SVGEGT. The length of the CDR3 is 13 residues. The germline V and J ends were trimmed by 2 bases and 2 bases, with 6 bases remaining between them. This CDR3 reads CASSYLSQETQYF. The DNA for the CDR3 is TGTGCCAGCAGTTACCTCAGTCAAGAGACCCAGTACTTC.

The rearrangement links TRBV27 to TRBJ2-2; TRBD1 agrees at 7 bases. Looked up from germline, CDR1 is MNHEY and CDR2 is SMNVEV (reference sequence). CDR3 size: 16 residues. J was trimmed by 4 bases and V by 6 bases; bases with no gene match: 11. CDR3 bases: TGTGCCAGCAGGCCCTGGTTGCAGGGGGTCACCGGGGAGCTGTTTTTT. Translating gives CASRPWLQGVTGELFF.

V is TRBV7-2 and J is TRBJ1-1, with a tentative D call TRBD1 (5 bases). Germline V gene data show CDR1 as SGHTA and CDR2 as FQGNSA. This CDR3 is 16 amino acids long. V shed 5 bases and J shed 2 bases, with 18 bases lying between them. CDR3 residues: CASSHELSRANTEAFF. DNA of the CDR3: TGTGCCAGCAGCCATGAACTATCCAGGGCCAACACTGAAGCTTTCTTT.

The chain uses TRBV5-1 and TRBJ2-5, with TRBD2 matching over 12 bases. This CDR3 contains 17 residues. V was pared by 2 bases and J by 5 bases, with 10 bases of the junction left unmatched. From germline, CDR1 is SGHRS and CDR2 YFSETQ. This CDR3 is CASSLNLLAGGGETQYF. DNA of the CDR3: TGCGCCAGCAGCTTAAATTTACTAGCGGGAGGAGGTGAGACCCAGTACTTC. Full variable domain (rest looked up from reference TRBV5-1 and TRBJ2-5): KAGVTQTPRYLIKTRGQQVTLSCSPISGHRSVSWYQQTPGQGLQFLFEYFSETQRNKGNFPGRFSGRQFSNSRSEMNVSTLELGDSALYLCASSLNLLAGGGETQYFGPGTRLLVL.

The chain combines TRBV11-2 with TRBJ2-2; D ambiguous. Germline V gene sequence: CDR1 SGHAT, CDR2 FQNNGV. Between the trimmed V and J ends, which lost 5 bases and 0 bases, there was a span of 10 bases. The CDR3 consists of 15 residues. The CDR3 region is CASSRRVANTGELFF. Written as DNA, the CDR3 is TGTGCCAGCAGCCGGAGAGTCGCGAACACCGGGGAGCTGTTTTTT.

The chain joins TRBV7-2 to TRBJ2-2; 8 nucleotides align to TRBD2. V shed 6 bases, J shed 8 bases, and the junction held 11 bases outside the gene matches. The germline gives CDR1 SGHTA, CDR2 FQGNSA. This CDR3 region has 15 residues. CDR3 protein: CASRPSGTRTGELFF. CDR3 DNA: TGTGCCAGCAGACCATCCGGGACTAGAACTGGGGAGCTGTTTTTT.

The CDR3 reads CASSPQTGQIQETQYF. The CDR3 bases are TGTGCCAGCTCACCCCAGACGGGACAGATCCAAGAGACCCAGTACTTC. This chain connects TRBV18 to TRBJ2-5; TRBD1 matches 7 bases. Germline V gene sequence: CDR1 KGHSH, CDR2 LQKENI. J lost 1 base, V lost 3 bases, and 8 bases had no gene match. The CDR3 sequence is 16 residues long.

The J gene is TRBJ1-2, the V gene TRBV30; 9 bases match TRBD1. The CDR3 totals 13 residues. The trim removed 2 bases at V and 4 bases at J, leaving 2 bases unmatched. Germline loops: CDR1 GTSNPN, CDR2 SVGIG (reference sequence). The CDR3 DNA sequence: TGTGCCTGGAGTTTGACAGGGGGCTATGGCTACACCTTC. It yields the protein CAWSLTGGYGYTF.

This rearrangement joins TRBV7-9 to TRBJ1-4, with 8 positions matching TRBD1. The germline V gene encodes CDR1 SEHNR and CDR2 FQNEAQ (reference sequence). The CDR3 extends over 14 amino acids. V lost 3 bases to trimming and J lost 8 bases; unmatched junction nucleotides: 5. The CDR3 spells CASSFGQGGEKLFF. CDR3 bases: TGTGCCAGCAGCTTCGGACAGGGTGGGGAAAAACTGTTTTTT.